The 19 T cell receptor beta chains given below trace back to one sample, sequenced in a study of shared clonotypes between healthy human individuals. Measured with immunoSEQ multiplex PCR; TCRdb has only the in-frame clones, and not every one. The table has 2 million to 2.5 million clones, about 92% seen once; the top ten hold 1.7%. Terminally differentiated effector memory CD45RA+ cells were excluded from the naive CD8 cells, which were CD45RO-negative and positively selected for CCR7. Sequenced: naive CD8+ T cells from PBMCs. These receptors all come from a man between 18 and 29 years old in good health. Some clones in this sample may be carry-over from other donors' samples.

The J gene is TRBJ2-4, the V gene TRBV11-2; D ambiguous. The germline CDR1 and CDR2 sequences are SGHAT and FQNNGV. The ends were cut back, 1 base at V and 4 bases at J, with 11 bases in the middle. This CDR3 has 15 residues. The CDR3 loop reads CASSLGGKKKNIQYF. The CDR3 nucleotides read TGTGCCAGCAGCTTAGGCGGAAAGAAGAAAAACATTCAGTACTTC.

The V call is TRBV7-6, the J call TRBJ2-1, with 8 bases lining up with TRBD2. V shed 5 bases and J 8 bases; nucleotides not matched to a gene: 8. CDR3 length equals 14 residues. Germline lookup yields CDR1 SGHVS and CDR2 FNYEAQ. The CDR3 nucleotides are TGTGCCAGCAGCGAATGGACTAGCTCTCATGAGCAGTTCTTC. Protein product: CASSEWTSSHEQFF.

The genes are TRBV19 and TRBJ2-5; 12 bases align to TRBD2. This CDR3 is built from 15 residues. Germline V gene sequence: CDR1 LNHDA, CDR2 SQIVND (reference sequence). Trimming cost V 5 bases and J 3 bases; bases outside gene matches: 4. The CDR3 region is CASSARLAGEETQYF. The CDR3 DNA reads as TGTGCCAGTAGTGCTCGACTAGCGGGGGAAGAGACCCAGTACTTC.

CDR3 DNA: TGTGCCAGCAGCTTACCACAGGGGGGGAACTATGGCTACACCTTC. The encoded protein is CASSLPQGGNYGYTF. The genes are TRBV7-9 and TRBJ1-2, with 8 bases lining up with TRBD1. Germline V gives CDR1 SEHNR, CDR2 FQNEAQ (reference sequence). The CDR3 has 15 residues. Trimming cost V 2 bases and J 2 bases; bases outside gene matches: 4.

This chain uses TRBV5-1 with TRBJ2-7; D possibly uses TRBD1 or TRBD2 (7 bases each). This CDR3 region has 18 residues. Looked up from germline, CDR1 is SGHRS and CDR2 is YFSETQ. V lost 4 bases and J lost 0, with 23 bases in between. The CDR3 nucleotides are TGCGCCAGCAGCGCCTGGGGAGGGGGCATAGTTGGCTCCTACGAGCAGTACTTC. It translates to CASSAWGGGIVGSYEQYF.

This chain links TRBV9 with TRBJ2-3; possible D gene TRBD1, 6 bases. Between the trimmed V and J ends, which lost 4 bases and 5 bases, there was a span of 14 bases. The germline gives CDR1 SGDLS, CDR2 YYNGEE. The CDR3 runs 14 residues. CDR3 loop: CASSQGLGGDTQYF. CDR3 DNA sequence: TGTGCCAGCAGCCAGGGGCTAGGAGGAGATACGCAGTATTTT.

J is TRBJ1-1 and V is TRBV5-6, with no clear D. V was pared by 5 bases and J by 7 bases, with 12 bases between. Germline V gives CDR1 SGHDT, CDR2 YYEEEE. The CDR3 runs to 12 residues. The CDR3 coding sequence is TGTGCCAGCAGTCAACAATCGGGTGAAGCTTTCTTT. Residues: CASSQQSGEAFF.

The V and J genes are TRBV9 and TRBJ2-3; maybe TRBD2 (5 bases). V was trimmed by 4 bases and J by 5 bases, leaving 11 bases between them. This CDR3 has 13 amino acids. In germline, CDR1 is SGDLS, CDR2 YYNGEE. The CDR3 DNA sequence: TGTGCCAGCAGCTTTGGAGGTGGAGATACGCAGTATTTT. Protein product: CASSFGGGDTQYF.

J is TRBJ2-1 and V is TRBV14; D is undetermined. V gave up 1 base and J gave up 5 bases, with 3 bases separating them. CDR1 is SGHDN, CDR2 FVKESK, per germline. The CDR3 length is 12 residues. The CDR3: CASSQADNEQFF. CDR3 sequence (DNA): TGTGCCAGCAGCCAAGCCGACAATGAGCAGTTCTTC.

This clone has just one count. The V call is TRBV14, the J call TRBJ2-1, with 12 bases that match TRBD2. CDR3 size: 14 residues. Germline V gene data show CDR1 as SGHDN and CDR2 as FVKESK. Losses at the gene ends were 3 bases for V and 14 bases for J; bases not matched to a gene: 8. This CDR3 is CASSHLLAGGSEFF. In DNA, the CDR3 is TGTGCCAGCAGCCATCTACTAGCGGGAGGCAGCGAGTTCTTC. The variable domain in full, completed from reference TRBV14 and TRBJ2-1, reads EAGVTQFPSHSVIEKGQTVTLRCDPISGHDNLYWYRRVMGKEIKFLLHFVKESKQDESGMPNNRFLAERTGGTYSTLKVQPAELEDSGVYFCASSHLLAGGSEFFGPGTRLTVL.

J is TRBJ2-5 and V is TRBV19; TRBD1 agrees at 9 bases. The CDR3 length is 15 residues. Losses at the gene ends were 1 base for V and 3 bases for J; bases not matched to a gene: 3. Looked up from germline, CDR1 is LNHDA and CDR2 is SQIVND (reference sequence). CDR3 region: CASSIGRDREETQYF. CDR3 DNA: TGTGCCAGTAGTATAGGTAGGGACAGGGAAGAGACCCAGTACTTC.

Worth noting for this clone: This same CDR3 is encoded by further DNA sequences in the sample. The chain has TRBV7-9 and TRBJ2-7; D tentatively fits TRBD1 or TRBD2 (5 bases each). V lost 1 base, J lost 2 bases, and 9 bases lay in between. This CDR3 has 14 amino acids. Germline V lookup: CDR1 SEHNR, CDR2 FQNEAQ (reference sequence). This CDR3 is CASSLGGATYEQYF. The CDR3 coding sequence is TGTGCCAGCAGCTTAGGAGGGGCTACCTACGAGCAGTACTTC.

CDR3 DNA: TGTGCCAGCAGCACCGAGGTTGTAGAGACCCAGTACTTC. Protein: CASSTEVVETQYF. V and J are TRBV7-2 and TRBJ2-5, with D unclear. This CDR3 has 13 amino acids. Germline values: CDR1 SGHTA, CDR2 FQGNSA. The V and J ends lost 5 bases and 4 bases respectively, with 11 bases between them.

CDR3 DNA: TGCGCCAGCAGCTTGGCGGGGGGCCCAGCAGATACGCAGTATTTT. The encoded protein is CASSLAGGPADTQYF. This chain joins TRBV5-1 and TRBJ2-3, with D tentatively TRBD2 (7 bases). This CDR3 is built from 15 residues. Germline V gives CDR1 SGHRS, CDR2 YFSETQ. With 0 bases removed from V and 4 bases from J, the gap between germline ends came to 12 bases.

Here the CDR3 reads CASHRDRQETQYF. In nucleotides, the CDR3 is TGTGCCAGCCACCGGGACAGGCAAGAGACCCAGTACTTC. The genes are TRBV25-1 and TRBJ2-5, with TRBD1 identical over 8 bases. In germline, CDR1 is MGHDK, CDR2 SYGVNS. The CDR3 is 13 residues long. V gave up 8 bases and J gave up 2 bases; unmatched junction bases: 4.

CDR3 sequence reads: CASSQGRLAGDEQYF. CDR3 sequence (DNA): TGTGCCAGCAGCCAAGGGAGACTAGCGGGAGACGAGCAGTACTTC. This chain uses TRBV4-2 with TRBJ2-7, with TRBD2 matching 12 bases. The CDR3 consists of 15 residues. With V trimmed by 1 base and J by 5 bases, 3 bases remained unmatched. CDR1 and CDR2 from the germline V gene are LGHNA and YNFKEQ.

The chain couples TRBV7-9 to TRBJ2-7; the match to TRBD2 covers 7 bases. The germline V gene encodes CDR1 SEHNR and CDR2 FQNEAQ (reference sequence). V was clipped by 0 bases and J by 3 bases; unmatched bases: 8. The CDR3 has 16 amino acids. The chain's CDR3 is CASSLAGGGTIYEQYF. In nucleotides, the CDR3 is TGTGCCAGCAGCTTAGCGGGGGGAGGGACCATCTACGAGCAGTACTTC.

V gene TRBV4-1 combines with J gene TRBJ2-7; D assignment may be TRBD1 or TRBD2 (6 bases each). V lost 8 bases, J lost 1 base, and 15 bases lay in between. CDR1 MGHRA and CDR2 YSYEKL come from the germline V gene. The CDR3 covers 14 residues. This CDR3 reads CASAWGDTSYEQYF. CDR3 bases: TGCGCCAGCGCCTGGGGGGACACGTCCTACGAGCAGTACTTC.

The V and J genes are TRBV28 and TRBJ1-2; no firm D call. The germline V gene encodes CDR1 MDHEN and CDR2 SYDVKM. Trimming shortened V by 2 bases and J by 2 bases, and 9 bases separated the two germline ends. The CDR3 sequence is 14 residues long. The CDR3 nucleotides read TGTGCCAGCAGTTTAGAGGGTTCCAACTATGGCTACACCTTC. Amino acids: CASSLEGSNYGYTF.